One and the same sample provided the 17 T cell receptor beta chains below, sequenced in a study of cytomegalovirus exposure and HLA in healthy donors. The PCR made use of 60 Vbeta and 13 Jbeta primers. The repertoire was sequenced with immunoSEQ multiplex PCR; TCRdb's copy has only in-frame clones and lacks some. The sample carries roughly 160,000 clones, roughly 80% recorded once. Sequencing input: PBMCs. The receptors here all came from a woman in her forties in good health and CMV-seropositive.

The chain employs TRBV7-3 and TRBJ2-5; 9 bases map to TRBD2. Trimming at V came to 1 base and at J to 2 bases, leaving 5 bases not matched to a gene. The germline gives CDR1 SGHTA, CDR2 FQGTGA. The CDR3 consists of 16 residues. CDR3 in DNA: TGTGCCAGCAGCTTAATATCAGCGGGAGGTCAAGAGACCCAGTACTTC. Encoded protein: CASSLISAGGQETQYF.

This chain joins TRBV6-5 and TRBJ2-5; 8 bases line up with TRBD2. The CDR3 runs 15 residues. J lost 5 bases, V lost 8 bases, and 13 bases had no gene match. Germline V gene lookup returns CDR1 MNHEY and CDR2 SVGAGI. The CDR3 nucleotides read TGTGCCAGCGGGCTAGCGGGTGGGGCTGGGGAGACCCAGTACTTC. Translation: CASGLAGGAGETQYF.

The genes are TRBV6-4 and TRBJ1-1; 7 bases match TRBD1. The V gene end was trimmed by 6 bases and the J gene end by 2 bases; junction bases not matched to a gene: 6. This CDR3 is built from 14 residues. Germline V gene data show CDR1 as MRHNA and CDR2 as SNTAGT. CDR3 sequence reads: CASRTDRRNTEAFF. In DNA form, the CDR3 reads TGTGCCAGCAGGACGGACAGGCGAAACACTGAAGCTTTCTTT.

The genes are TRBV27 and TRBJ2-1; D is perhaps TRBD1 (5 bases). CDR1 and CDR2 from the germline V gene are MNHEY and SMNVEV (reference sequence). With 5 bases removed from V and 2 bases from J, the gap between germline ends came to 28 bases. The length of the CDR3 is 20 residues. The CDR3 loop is CASSPFPGLYLGQTYNEQFF. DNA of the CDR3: TGTGCCAGCAGTCCGTTTCCAGGGTTGTACCTAGGACAAACCTACAATGAGCAGTTCTTC.

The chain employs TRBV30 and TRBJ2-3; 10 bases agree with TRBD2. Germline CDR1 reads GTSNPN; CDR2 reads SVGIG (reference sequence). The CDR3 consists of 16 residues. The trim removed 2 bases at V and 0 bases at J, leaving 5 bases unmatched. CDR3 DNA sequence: TGTGCCTGGAGTCTGACTAGCGGGCTTAGCACAGATACGCAGTATTTT. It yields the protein CAWSLTSGLSTDTQYF.

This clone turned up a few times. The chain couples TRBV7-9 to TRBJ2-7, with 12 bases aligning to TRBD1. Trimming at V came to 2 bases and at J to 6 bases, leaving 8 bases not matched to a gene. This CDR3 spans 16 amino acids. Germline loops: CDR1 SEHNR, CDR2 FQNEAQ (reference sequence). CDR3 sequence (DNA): TGTGCCAGCAGCTTATTAGCCGGGACAGGGGGCGCCGAGCAGTACTTC. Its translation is CASSLLAGTGGAEQYF.

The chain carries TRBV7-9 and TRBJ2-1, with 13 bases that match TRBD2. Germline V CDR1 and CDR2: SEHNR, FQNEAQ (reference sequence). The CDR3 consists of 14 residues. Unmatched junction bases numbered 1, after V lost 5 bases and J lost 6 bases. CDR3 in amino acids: CASSRTSGSNEQFF. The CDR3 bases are TGTGCCAGCAGCAGGACTAGCGGGAGCAATGAGCAGTTCTTC.

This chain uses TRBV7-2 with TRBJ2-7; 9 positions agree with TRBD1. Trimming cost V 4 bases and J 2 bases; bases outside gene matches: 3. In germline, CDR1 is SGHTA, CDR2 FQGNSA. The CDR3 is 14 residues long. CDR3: CASSSRQGAYEQYF. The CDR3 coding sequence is TGTGCCAGCAGCTCCCGACAGGGGGCCTACGAGCAGTACTTC.

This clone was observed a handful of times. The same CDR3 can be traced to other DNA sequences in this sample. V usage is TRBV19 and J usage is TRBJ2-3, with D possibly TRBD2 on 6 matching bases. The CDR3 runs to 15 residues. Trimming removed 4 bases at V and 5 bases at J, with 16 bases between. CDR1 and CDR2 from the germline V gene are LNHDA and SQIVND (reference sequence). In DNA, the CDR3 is TGTGCCAGTAGTAATATAGGGAGGTCGCAAGATACGCAGTATTTT. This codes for CASSNIGRSQDTQYF.

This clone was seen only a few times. The CDR3: CASSSGLAGGASSYEQYF. Written as DNA, the CDR3 is TGCGCCAGCAGCTCAGGACTAGCGGGAGGCGCTTCCTCCTACGAGCAGTACTTC. V is TRBV5-1 and J is TRBJ2-7; 14 nucleotides line up with TRBD2. The CDR3 has 18 amino acids. The trim removed 3 bases at V and 0 bases at J, leaving 8 bases unmatched. Germline V lookup: CDR1 SGHRS, CDR2 YFSETQ.

The CDR3 protein is CASRVQGSQGNTEAFF. DNA for the CDR3: TGTGCCAGCAGAGTACAGGGTTCTCAAGGGAACACTGAAGCTTTCTTT. The rearrangement uses TRBV5-4 and TRBJ1-1, with D perhaps matching TRBD1 (6 bases). Trimming took 5 bases from V and 1 from J, leaving 18 bases between them. Germline-derived CDR1 and CDR2 are SGHNT and YYREEE (reference sequence). The CDR3 length is 16 residues.

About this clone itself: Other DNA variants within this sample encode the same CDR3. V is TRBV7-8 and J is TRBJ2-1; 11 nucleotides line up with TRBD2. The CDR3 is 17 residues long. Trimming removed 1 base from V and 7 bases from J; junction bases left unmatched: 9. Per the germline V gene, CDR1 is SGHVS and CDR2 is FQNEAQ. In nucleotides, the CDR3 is TGTGCCAGCAGCTTAGGCCTACTAGCGGGAGAAGAGAATGAGCAGTTCTTC. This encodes CASSLGLLAGEENEQFF.

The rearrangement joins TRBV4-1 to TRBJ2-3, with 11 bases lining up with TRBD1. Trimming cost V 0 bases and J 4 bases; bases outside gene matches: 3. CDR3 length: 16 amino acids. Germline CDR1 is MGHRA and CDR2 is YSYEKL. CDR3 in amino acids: CASSQDLGQGADTQYF. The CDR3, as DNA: TGCGCCAGCAGCCAAGATCTGGGACAGGGGGCAGATACGCAGTATTTT.

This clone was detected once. In DNA form, the CDR3 reads TGCGCCAGCGGTCTAGGGGGGGTTTATGATGGCTACACCTTC. Residues: CASGLGGVYDGYTF. V usage is TRBV5-1 and J usage is TRBJ1-2, with TRBD1 as a possible D gene (6 bases). Germline CDR1 reads SGHRS; CDR2 reads YFSETQ. The CDR3 loop spans 14 amino acids. Trimming removed 7 bases from V and 6 bases from J, with 19 bases in between.

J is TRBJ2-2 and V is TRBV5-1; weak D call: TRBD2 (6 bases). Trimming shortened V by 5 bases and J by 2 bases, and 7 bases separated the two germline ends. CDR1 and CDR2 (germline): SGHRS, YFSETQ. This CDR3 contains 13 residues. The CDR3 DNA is TGCGCCAGCAGGCGGGAAAACACCGGGGAGCTGTTTTTT. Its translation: CASRRENTGELFF.

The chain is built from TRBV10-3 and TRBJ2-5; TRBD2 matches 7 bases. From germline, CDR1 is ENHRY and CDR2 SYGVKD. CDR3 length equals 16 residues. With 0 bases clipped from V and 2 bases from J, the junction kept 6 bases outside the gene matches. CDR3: CAISESVAGTQETQYF. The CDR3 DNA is TGTGCCATCAGTGAGTCGGTAGCGGGTACTCAAGAGACCCAGTACTTC.

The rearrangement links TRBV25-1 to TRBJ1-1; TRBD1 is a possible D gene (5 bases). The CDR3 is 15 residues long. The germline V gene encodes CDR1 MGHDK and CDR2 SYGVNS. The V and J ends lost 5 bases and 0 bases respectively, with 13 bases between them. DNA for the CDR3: TGTGCCAGCAGTATACAGGTTGGGATGAACACTGAAGCTTTCTTT. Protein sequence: CASSIQVGMNTEAFF. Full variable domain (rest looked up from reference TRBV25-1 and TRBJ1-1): EADIYQTPRYLVIGTGKKITLECSQTMGHDKMYWYQQDPGMELHLIHYSYGVNSTEKGDLSSESTVSRIRTEHFPLTLESARPSHTSQYLCASSIQVGMNTEAFFGQGTRLTVV.